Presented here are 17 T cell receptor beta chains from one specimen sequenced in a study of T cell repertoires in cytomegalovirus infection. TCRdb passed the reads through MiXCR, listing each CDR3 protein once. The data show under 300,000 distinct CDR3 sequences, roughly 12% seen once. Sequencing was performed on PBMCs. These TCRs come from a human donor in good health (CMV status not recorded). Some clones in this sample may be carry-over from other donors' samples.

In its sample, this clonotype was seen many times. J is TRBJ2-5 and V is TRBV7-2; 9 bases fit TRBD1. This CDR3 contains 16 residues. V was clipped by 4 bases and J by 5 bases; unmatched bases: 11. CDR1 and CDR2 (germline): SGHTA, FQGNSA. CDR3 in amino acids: CASSSSRDREVETQYF. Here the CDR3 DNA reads TGTGCCAGCAGCTCCAGCCGGGACAGGGAAGTTGAGACCCAGTACTTC.

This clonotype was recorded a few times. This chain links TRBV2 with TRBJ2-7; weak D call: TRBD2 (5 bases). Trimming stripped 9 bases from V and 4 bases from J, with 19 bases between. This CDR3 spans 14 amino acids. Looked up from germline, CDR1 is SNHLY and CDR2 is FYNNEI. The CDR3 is CAREEGRPLYEQYF. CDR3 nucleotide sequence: TGTGCCAGGGAAGAGGGCCGACCCCTTTACGAGCAGTACTTC.

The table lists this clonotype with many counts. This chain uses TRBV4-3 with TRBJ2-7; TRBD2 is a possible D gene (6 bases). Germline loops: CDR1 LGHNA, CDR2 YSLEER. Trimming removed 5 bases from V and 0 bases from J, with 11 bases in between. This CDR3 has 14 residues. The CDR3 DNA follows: TGCGCCAGCAGCTTTGGGCGGGGCTCCTACGAGCAGTACTTC. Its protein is CASSFGRGSYEQYF.

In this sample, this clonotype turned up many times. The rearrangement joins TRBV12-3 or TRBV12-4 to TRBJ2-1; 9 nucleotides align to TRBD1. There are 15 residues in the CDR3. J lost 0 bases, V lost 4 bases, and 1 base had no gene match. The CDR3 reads CASSSQGASYNEQFF. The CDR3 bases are TGTGCCAGCAGTTCACAGGGGGCCTCCTACAATGAGCAGTTCTTC.

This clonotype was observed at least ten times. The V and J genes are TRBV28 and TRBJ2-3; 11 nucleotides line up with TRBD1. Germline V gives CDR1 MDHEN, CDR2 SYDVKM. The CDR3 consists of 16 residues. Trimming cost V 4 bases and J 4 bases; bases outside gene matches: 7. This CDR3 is CASSSGGQGEADTQYF. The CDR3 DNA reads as TGTGCCAGCAGTTCCGGGGGACAGGGGGAAGCAGATACGCAGTATTTT.

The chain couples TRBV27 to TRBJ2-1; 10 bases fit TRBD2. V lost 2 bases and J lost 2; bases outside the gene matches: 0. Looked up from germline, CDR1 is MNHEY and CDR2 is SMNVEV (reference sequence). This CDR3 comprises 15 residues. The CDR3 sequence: CASSLGTSAYNEQFF. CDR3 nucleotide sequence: TGTGCCAGCAGTTTAGGGACTAGCGCCTACAATGAGCAGTTCTTC.

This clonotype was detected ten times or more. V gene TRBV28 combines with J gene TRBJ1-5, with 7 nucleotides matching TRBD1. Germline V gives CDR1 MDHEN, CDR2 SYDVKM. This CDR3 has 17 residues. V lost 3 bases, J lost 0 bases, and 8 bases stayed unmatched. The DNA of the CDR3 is TGTGCCAGCAGTTTTGCGGGGACAGCTTATAGCAATCAGCCCCAGCATTTT. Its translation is CASSFAGTAYSNQPQHF.

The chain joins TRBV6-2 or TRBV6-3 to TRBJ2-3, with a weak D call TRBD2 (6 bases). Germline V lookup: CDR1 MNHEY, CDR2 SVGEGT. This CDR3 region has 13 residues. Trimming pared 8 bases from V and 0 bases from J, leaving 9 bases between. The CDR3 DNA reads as TGTGCCAGCCGGGACTGGAGCACAGATACGCAGTATTTT. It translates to CASRDWSTDTQYF.

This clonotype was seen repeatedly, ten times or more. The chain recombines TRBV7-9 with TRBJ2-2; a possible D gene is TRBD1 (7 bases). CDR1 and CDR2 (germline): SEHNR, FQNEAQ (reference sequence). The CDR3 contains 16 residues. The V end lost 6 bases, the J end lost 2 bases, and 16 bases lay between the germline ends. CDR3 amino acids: CASRTQGTANTGELFF. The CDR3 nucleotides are TGTGCCAGCAGAACACAGGGGACTGCCAACACCGGGGAGCTGTTTTTT.

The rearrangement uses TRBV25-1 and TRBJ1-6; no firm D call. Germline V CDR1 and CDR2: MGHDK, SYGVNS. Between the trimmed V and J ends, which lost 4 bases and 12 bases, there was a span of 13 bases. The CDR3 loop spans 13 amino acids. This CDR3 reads CASSGGGRGPLHF. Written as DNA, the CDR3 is TGTGCCAGCAGTGGTGGAGGGCGAGGACCCCTCCACTTT.

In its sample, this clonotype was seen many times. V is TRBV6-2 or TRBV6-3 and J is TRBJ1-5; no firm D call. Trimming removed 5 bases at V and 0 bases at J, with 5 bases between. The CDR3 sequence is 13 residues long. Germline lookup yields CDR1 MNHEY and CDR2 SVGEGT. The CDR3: CASSDTSNQPQHF. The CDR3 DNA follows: TGTGCCAGCAGTGACACTAGCAATCAGCCCCAGCATTTT.

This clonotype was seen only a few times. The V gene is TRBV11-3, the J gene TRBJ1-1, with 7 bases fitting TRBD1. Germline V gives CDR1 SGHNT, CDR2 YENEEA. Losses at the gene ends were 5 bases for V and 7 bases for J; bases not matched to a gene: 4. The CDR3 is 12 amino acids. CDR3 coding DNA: TGTGCCAGCAGCCAGGGACAGCGTGAAGCTTTCTTT. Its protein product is CASSQGQREAFF.

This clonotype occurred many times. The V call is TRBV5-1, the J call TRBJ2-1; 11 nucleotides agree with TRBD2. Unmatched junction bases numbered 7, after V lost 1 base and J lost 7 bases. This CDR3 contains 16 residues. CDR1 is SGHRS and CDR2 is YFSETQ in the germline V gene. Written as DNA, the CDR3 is TGCGCCAGCAGCTTGCTTACTAGCGGGAGTGGGAATGAGCAGTTCTTC. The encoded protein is CASSLLTSGSGNEQFF. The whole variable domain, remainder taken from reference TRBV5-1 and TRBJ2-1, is KAGVTQTPRYLIKTRGQQVTLSCSPISGHRSVSWYQQTPGQGLQFLFEYFSETQRNKGNFPGRFSGRQFSNSRSEMNVSTLELGDSALYLCASSLLTSGSGNEQFFGPGTRLTVL.

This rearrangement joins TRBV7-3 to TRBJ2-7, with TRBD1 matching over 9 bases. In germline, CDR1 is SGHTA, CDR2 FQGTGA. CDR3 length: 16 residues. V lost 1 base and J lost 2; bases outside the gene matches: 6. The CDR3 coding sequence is TGTGCCAGCAGCTTAAATGTCGGGACAGGGACCTACGAGCAGTACTTC. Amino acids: CASSLNVGTGTYEQYF.

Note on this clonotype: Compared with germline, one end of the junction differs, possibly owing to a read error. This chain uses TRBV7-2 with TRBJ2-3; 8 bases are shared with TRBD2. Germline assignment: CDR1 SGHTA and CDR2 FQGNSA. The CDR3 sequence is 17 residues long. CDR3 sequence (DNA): TGTGCCAGCAGCTCTCTCGGGCGGGGGGTGAGCACAGATACGCATGATTTT. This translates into CASSSLGRGVSTDTHDF.

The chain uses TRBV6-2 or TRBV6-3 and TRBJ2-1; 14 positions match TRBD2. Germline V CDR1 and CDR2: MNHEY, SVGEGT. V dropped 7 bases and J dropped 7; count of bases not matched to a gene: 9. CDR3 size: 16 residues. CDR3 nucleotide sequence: TGTGCCAGCACTACAGGGACTAGCGGGGGTTGGAATGAGCAGTTCTTC. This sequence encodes CASTTGTSGGWNEQFF.

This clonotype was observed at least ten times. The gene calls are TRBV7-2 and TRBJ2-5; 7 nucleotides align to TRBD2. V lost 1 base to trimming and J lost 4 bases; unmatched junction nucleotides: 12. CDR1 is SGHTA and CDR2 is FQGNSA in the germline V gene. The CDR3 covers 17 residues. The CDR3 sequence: CASSLGVGGSWVETQYF. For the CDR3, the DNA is TGTGCCAGCAGCTTAGGAGTCGGGGGGTCCTGGGTAGAGACCCAGTACTTC. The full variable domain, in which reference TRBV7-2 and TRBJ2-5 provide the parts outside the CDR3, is GAGVSQSPSNKVTEKGKDVELRCDPISGHTALYWYRQSLGQGLEFLIYFQGNSAPDKSGLPSDRFSAERTGGSVSTLTIQRTQQEDSAVYLCASSLGVGGSWVETQYFGPGTRLLVL.